This entry lists 2 T cell receptor beta chains sequenced from one sample in a study of OX40 agonist ivuxolimab in advanced cancers. Libraries were prepared by immunoSEQ multiplex PCR; TCRdb keeps only in-frame clonotypes and omits some of them. The table includes about 7,700 clones, 70% to 80% detected once. Sequencing used CD4+ or CD8+ T cells sorted from blood, obtained in a trial of the OX40 agonist ivuxolimab. These receptors were taken from an adult with an advanced solid tumor such as melanoma, head and neck, liver or kidney cancer.

The rearrangement links TRBV5-5 to TRBJ2-7; D unresolved. Trimming took 2 bases from V and 5 from J, leaving 8 bases between them. Looked up from germline, CDR1 is SGHKS and CDR2 is YYEKEE (reference sequence). This CDR3 has 12 amino acids. The CDR3 loop is CASSFGLHEQYF. CDR3 nucleotides: TGTGCCAGCAGCTTTGGTCTCCACGAGCAGTACTTC.

The chain uses TRBV28 and TRBJ1-4; TRBD1 might be the D (6 bases). Trimming stripped 3 bases from V and 6 bases from J, with 14 bases between. The CDR3 extends over 15 amino acids. The germline CDR1 and CDR2 sequences are MDHEN and SYDVKM. The CDR3 bases are TGTGCCAGCAGTTTGGTCGGGGGGCTAGATGAAAAACTGTTTTTT. Protein: CASSLVGGLDEKLFF.